The T cell receptor (beta chain) under discussion was sequenced for a study of cytomegalovirus exposure and HLA in healthy donors. Findings and limits, study-wide: In an earlier analysis, productive rearrangement rates for most beta V segments clustered near 87% or 30%.

Though nominally healthy at sampling, donors likely had unrecorded immune exposures. Investigators did not record CMV serostatus for this donor. V gave up 6 bases and J gave up 8 bases, with 10 bases separating them. The CDR3 is 11 amino acids. Germline-derived CDR1 and CDR2 are LNHDA and SQIVND (reference sequence). This clone has only one observation. The antigen remains unidentified. Amplification used 60 Vbeta primers and 13 Jbeta primers. Data came from immunoSEQ multiplex PCR; TCRdb stores just in-frame clones and leaves some out. The sample carries under 100,000 clones, more than 75% recorded once.

The chain couples TRBV19 to TRBJ1-2; D possibly corresponds to TRBD1 (5 bases). Sequencing was done on a sample of PBMCs. The clonotype was recovered from a human donor in good health. CDR3 loop: CASSRDRGYTF. DNA of the CDR3: TGTGCCAGTAGCAGGGATCGCGGCTACACCTTC. Full variable domain (remainder filled in from reference TRBV19 and TRBJ1-2): DGGITQSPKYLFRKEGQNVTLSCEQNLNHDAMYWYRQDPGQGLRLIYYSQIVNDFQKGDIAEGYSVSREKKESFPLTVTSAQKNPTAFYLCASSRDRGYTFGSGTRLTVV.